The 25 T cell receptor beta chains below come from one sample, sequenced in a study of human T cells and chemical hapten exposure. This sample's time point: pre-sensitization, week 0. Treatment in this sample: therapeutic diphenylcyclopropenone sensitization with weekly scalp DPC. TCRdb re-called the RACE reads through MiXCR, storing one row per CDR3 protein. The profile shows 350,000 to 400,000 distinct CDR3 sequences, less than 6.5% of them singletons. The material sequenced was whole blood, taken in connection with sensitization to the hapten diphenylcyclopropenone (DPC). The source of these receptors is a woman in her 50s with alopecia areata. Some clones in this sample may be carry-over from other donors' samples.

This clonotype was detected only a few times. In DNA, the CDR3 is TGTGCCAGCAGCCCCAAAGCCCGTACAGGGACTAATGAAAAACTGTTTTTT. Residues: CASSPKARTGTNEKLFF. The genes are TRBV7-4 and TRBJ1-4, with TRBD1 as a possible D gene (6 bases). Germline assignment: CDR1 SGHVT and CDR2 SQSDAQ. This CDR3 is built from 17 residues. V was pared by 5 bases and J by 2 bases, with 18 bases between. The entire variable domain, with the rest obtained from reference TRBV7-4 and TRBJ1-4, is as follows: GAGVSQSPRYKVAKRGRDVALRCDSISGHVTLYWYRQTLGQGSEVLTYSQSDAQRDKSGRPSGRFSAERPERSVSTLKIQRTEQGDSAVYLCASSPKARTGTNEKLFFGSGTQLSVL.

Ten or more counts support this clonotype. The V call is TRBV5-6, the J call TRBJ2-3; D gene unclear. V was pared by 4 bases and J by 1 base, with 10 bases between. This CDR3 region has 14 residues. Germline V CDR1 and CDR2: SGHDT, YYEEEE. The CDR3 coding sequence is TGTGCCAGCAGCCCAGGCTTGGGCACAGATACGCAGTATTTT. Encoded protein: CASSPGLGTDTQYF.

The chain recombines TRBV6-5 with TRBJ1-1; no reliable D call. Trimming removed 2 bases at V and 5 bases at J, with 12 bases between. The CDR3 covers 14 residues. Germline lookup yields CDR1 MNHEY and CDR2 SVGAGI. This chain's CDR3 is CASSYGPLGTEAFF. The CDR3 DNA reads as TGTGCCAGCAGTTACGGACCCCTTGGGACTGAAGCTTTCTTT.

This chain links TRBV13 with TRBJ2-4; D ambiguous. The V and J ends lost 4 bases and 5 bases respectively, with 15 bases between them. CDR3 length: 15 amino acids. The germline V gene encodes CDR1 PRHDT and CDR2 FYEKMQ (reference sequence). The CDR3 spells CASSSPDTIQNIQYF. CDR3 DNA: TGTGCCAGCAGCTCCCCCGACACCATTCAAAACATTCAGTACTTC. The whole variable domain, filled in from reference TRBV13 and TRBJ2-4, reads AAGVIQSPRHLIKEKRETATLKCYPIPRHDTVYWYQQGPGQDPQFLISFYEKMQSDKGSIPDRFSAQQFSDYHSELNMSSLELGDSALYFCASSSPDTIQNIQYFGAGTRLSVL.

Comments on this clonotype: A much more abundant neighbour one base away suggests this may be a read error. The chain is built from TRBV14 and TRBJ1-1, with D possibly TRBD1 on 5 matching bases. The CDR3 sequence is 14 residues long. CDR1 SGHDN and CDR2 FVKESK come from the germline V gene. DNA of the CDR3: TGTGCCAGCAGCCAAGATCTCACGGGGACTGAAGCTATCTTT. It encodes CASSQDLTGTEAIF.

The V gene is TRBV6-6, the J gene TRBJ2-5, with TRBD2 as a possible D gene (6 bases). The V gene lost 5 bases and the J gene lost 3 bases, with 19 bases spanning the gap. The CDR3 has 16 residues. Germline V CDR1 and CDR2: MNHNY, SVGAGI (reference sequence). CDR3 in amino acids: CASSEWRGAMKETQYF. Here the CDR3 DNA reads TGTGCCAGCAGTGAGTGGAGGGGCGCGATGAAAGAGACCCAGTACTTC.

This clonotype was picked up many times. The junction differs from germline at one of its ends, possibly a read error. The V gene is TRBV2, the J gene TRBJ1-5; tentative D call: TRBD1 (5 bases). CDR3 length: 15 amino acids. Germline-derived CDR1 and CDR2 are SNHLY and FYNNEI. The CDR3 protein is CASSEGRQFNQPQHF. The CDR3, as DNA: TGTGCCAGCAGCGAAGGGCGACAGTTCAATCAGCCCCAGCATTTT.

This clonotype was observed a handful of times. J is TRBJ1-2 and V is TRBV20-1; no definite D call. The V gene lost 6 bases and the J gene lost 2 bases, with 10 bases spanning the gap. Germline lookup yields CDR1 DFQATT and CDR2 SNEGSKA (reference sequence). The CDR3 has 12 amino acids. CDR3 sequence reads: CSAVPGNYGYTF. The DNA of the CDR3 is TGCAGTGCCGTTCCGGGCAACTATGGCTACACCTTC.

In DNA form, the CDR3 reads TGTGCCAGCAGTCAAGCGGGAGGGCCGGACGAGCAGTACTTC. Residues: CASSQAGGPDEQYF. The chain has TRBV9 and TRBJ2-7; 10 nucleotides match TRBD2. The CDR3 contains 14 residues. Germline CDR1 is SGDLS and CDR2 is YYNGEE. V shed 5 bases and J 5 bases; nucleotides not matched to a gene: 7.

At least ten counts were recorded for this clonotype. J is TRBJ2-7 and V is TRBV20-1; 10 bases line up with TRBD1. V shed 0 bases and J 5 bases; nucleotides not matched to a gene: 10. The V gene's germline CDR1 is DFQATT and CDR2 SNEGSKA (reference sequence). The CDR3 consists of 16 residues. This CDR3 reads CSARDFEGTGAHEQYF. The CDR3 coding sequence is TGCAGTGCTAGAGATTTTGAAGGGACAGGGGCCCACGAGCAGTACTTC.

Ten or more counts support this clonotype. CDR3 sequence: CASSTGVGNQPQHF. In DNA form, the CDR3 reads TGTGCCAGCAGTACAGGGGTCGGCAATCAGCCCCAGCATTTT. The V gene is TRBV12-3 or TRBV12-4, the J gene TRBJ1-5; TRBD1 agrees at 7 bases. The trim removed 5 bases at V and 2 bases at J, leaving 3 bases unmatched. The length of the CDR3 is 14 residues.

A note on this clonotype: It may be a read error: a sequence one base away is much more abundant. The CDR3 does not close with the conserved phenylalanine or tryptophan, likely indicating a read error. This chain connects TRBV24-1 to TRBJ2-1; the D gene is possibly TRBD1 (6 bases). This CDR3 is built from 12 residues. V lost 5 bases and J 10 bases, leaving 11 bases between the germline ends. Germline-derived CDR1 and CDR2 are KGHDR and SFDVKD. CDR3 nucleotides: TGTGCCACCAGTGTTTCCGGGACAGAGCAGTTCTTA. It codes for CATSVSGTEQFL.

This clonotype came up a few times. The chain has TRBV2 and TRBJ2-3, with 11 bases fitting TRBD2. V lost 6 bases and J lost 9; bases outside the gene matches: 8. Germline-derived CDR1 and CDR2 are SNHLY and FYNNEI. This CDR3 spans 14 amino acids. CDR3 DNA: TGTGCCAGCAGCCCCAACACTAGCGGGGGAACGCAGTATTTT. Protein sequence: CASSPNTSGGTQYF.

The chain uses TRBV13 and TRBJ2-7, with unresolved D. The CDR3 contains 15 residues. Trimming pared 4 bases from V and 0 bases from J, leaving 13 bases between. Germline assignment: CDR1 PRHDT and CDR2 FYEKMQ (reference sequence). The CDR3 nucleotides are TGTGCCAGCAGCTCCTCGACGGTGTCCTCCTACGAGCAGTACTTC. Its protein product is CASSSSTVSSYEQYF.

The CDR3 spells CASSSGNPQPQHF. In nucleotides, the CDR3 is TGTGCCAGCAGTTCGGGCAACCCACAGCCCCAGCATTTT. The J gene is TRBJ1-5, the V gene TRBV12-3 or TRBV12-4; D is uncertain. V lost 4 bases, J lost 7 bases, and 11 bases lay in between. The CDR3 totals 13 residues.

This clonotype was seen ten or more times. V and J are TRBV27 and TRBJ1-1; no definite D call. The CDR3 runs to 14 residues. Germline-derived CDR1 and CDR2 are MNHEY and SMNVEV (reference sequence). V lost 5 bases and J lost 4, with 14 bases in between. The CDR3: CASSPRAGATEAFF. In nucleotides, the CDR3 is TGTGCCAGCAGTCCTAGGGCCGGAGCCACTGAAGCTTTCTTT.

This chain connects TRBV19 to TRBJ1-2; 12 nucleotides line up with TRBD1. Germline V gene lookup returns CDR1 LNHDA and CDR2 SQIVND (reference sequence). The CDR3 sequence is 16 residues long. Trimming cost V 5 bases and J 4 bases; bases outside gene matches: 8. Here the CDR3 DNA reads TGTGCCAGTAGTCGGGACAGGGGGCCTGGAGGCTATGGCTACACCTTC. This encodes CASSRDRGPGGYGYTF.

The table lists this clonotype with many counts. Here the CDR3 reads CASSLARRGVGTEAFF. The CDR3 nucleotides are TGTGCCAGCAGCTTAGCGCGAAGGGGCGTGGGCACTGAAGCTTTCTTT. V usage is TRBV7-8 and J usage is TRBJ1-1; a weak D match, TRBD1 (5 bases). Germline CDR1 and CDR2: SGHVS and FQNEAQ. The CDR3 consists of 16 residues. V was clipped by 0 bases and J by 4 bases, with 15 bases between them.

This clonotype was counted many times. The chain employs TRBV3-1 and TRBJ2-5; the D is unclear. Germline-derived CDR1 and CDR2 are LGHDT and YNNKEL (reference sequence). CDR3 length equals 16 residues. V lost 4 bases and J lost 7, with 22 bases in between. CDR3 protein: CASSPDVATPRRTQYF. CDR3 nucleotide sequence: TGTGCCAGCAGCCCAGATGTGGCTACGCCTAGGAGGACCCAGTACTTC.

In its sample, this clonotype was seen a few times. The chain uses TRBV9 and TRBJ2-7; D perhaps matches TRBD2 (5 bases). The CDR3 is made up of 13 amino acids. Trimming removed 3 bases at V and 5 bases at J, with 12 bases between. Germline V gene data show CDR1 as SGDLS and CDR2 as YYNGEE. CDR3 loop: CASSASGPDEQYF. For the CDR3, the DNA is TGTGCCAGCAGCGCCAGCGGCCCCGACGAGCAGTACTTC.

This clonotype came up a few times. J is TRBJ2-5 and V is TRBV9; no clear D gene. CDR3 length: 13 amino acids. V was shortened by 4 bases and J by 1 base, with 8 bases between the two germline ends. Germline V gene sequence: CDR1 SGDLS, CDR2 YYNGEE. The CDR3 is CASSTRSQETQYF. In DNA form, the CDR3 reads TGTGCCAGCAGCACCCGTTCCCAAGAGACCCAGTACTTC.

This clonotype was detected only a few times. The V gene is TRBV27, the J gene TRBJ2-7, with D perhaps matching TRBD1 (6 bases). Germline V gene lookup returns CDR1 MNHEY and CDR2 SMNVEV (reference sequence). The CDR3 extends over 13 amino acids. V lost 6 bases and J 2 bases, leaving 11 bases between the germline ends. The CDR3 coding sequence is TGTGCCAGCAGGCCACAGGGTACCTACGAGCAGTACTTC. Translated: CASRPQGTYEQYF.

This clonotype showed up many times. The rearrangement joins TRBV29-1 to TRBJ2-7; D ambiguous. The ends were cut back, 6 bases at V and 2 bases at J, with 8 bases in the middle. The germline V gene has CDR1 SQVTM and CDR2 ANQGSEA. CDR3 length: 11 residues. The CDR3, as DNA: TGCAGCGTGGGCCGAGCCTACGAGCAGTACTTC. Amino acids: CSVGRAYEQYF.

This clonotype has just a few counts. The chain joins TRBV20-1 to TRBJ1-1, with D hard to call. CDR3 length: 13 amino acids. Germline V lookup: CDR1 DFQATT, CDR2 SNEGSKA (reference sequence). The germline V and J ends were trimmed by 2 bases and 6 bases, with 13 bases remaining between them. The chain's CDR3 is CSARKINGAEAFF. The DNA of the CDR3 is TGCAGTGCTAGAAAAATAAACGGGGCTGAAGCTTTCTTT.

In this sample, this clonotype turned up many times. The genes are TRBV29-1 and TRBJ2-4, with D possibly matching TRBD1 (6 bases). The germline V gene encodes CDR1 SQVTM and CDR2 ANQGSEA. This CDR3 has 14 amino acids. V lost 2 bases and J 9 bases, leaving 17 bases between the germline ends. The CDR3 DNA sequence: TGCAGCGTTGAAAGAGGCTCTGAAGGGGGCATTCAGTACTTC. This encodes CSVERGSEGGIQYF. The full variable domain, with the rest looked up from reference TRBV29-1 and TRBJ2-4, is SAVISQKPSRDICQRGTSLTIQCQVDSQVTMMFWYRQQPGQSLTLIATANQGSEATYESGFVIDKFPISRPNLTFSTLTVSNMSPEDSSIYLCSVERGSEGGIQYFGAGTRLSVL.